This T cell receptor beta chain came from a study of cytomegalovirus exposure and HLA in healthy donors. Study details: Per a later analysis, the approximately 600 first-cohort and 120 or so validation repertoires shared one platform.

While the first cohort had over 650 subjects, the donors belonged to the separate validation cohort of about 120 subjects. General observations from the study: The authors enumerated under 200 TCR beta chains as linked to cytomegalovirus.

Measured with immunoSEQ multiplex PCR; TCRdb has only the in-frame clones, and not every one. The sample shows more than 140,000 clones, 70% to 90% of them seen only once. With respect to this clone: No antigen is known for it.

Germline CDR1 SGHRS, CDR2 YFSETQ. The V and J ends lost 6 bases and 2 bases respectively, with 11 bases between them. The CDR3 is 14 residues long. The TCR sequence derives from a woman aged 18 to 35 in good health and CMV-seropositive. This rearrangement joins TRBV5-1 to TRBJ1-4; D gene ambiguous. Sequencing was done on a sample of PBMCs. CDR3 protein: CASTSGSTNEKLFF. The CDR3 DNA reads TGCGCCAGCACCTCGGGGAGTACTAATGAAAAACTGTTTTTT.